Following are 2 T cell receptor beta chains from one sample sequenced in a study of blood T cell repertoires in COVID-19. Assay used: immunoSEQ multiplex PCR; TCRdb lists only in-frame clones, some missing. In the table there are around 340,000 clones, approximately 89% of which are singletons. Sequencing input: peripheral blood. Receptor source: a woman aged 55-69 years with COVID-19, enrolled during active disease.

This clone was observed a single time. The chain employs TRBV5-4 and TRBJ1-5, with 7 bases lining up with TRBD1. V dropped 5 bases and J dropped 4; count of bases not matched to a gene: 12. The CDR3 sequence is 16 residues long. Germline V gene lookup returns CDR1 SGHNT and CDR2 YYREEE (reference sequence). CDR3 sequence reads: CASSYGPQGSNQPQHF. CDR3 DNA sequence: TGTGCCAGCAGTTATGGTCCACAGGGGAGTAATCAGCCCCAGCATTTT. The full variable domain, rest sourced from reference TRBV5-4 and TRBJ1-5, is ETGVTQSPTHLIKTRGQQVTLRCSSQSGHNTVSWYQQALGQGPQFIFQYYREEENGRGNFPPRFSGLQFPNYSSELNVNALELDDSALYLCASSYGPQGSNQPQHFGDGTRLSIL.

The chain is built from TRBV6-5 and TRBJ2-7, with 9 bases matching TRBD1. Germline CDR1 MNHEY, CDR2 SVGAGI. The CDR3 sequence is 14 residues long. V lost 5 bases and J lost 6; bases outside the gene matches: 8. CDR3 protein: CASSLQGAVGEQYF. The DNA for the CDR3 is TGTGCCAGCAGTCTACAGGGGGCGGTAGGCGAGCAGTACTTC.